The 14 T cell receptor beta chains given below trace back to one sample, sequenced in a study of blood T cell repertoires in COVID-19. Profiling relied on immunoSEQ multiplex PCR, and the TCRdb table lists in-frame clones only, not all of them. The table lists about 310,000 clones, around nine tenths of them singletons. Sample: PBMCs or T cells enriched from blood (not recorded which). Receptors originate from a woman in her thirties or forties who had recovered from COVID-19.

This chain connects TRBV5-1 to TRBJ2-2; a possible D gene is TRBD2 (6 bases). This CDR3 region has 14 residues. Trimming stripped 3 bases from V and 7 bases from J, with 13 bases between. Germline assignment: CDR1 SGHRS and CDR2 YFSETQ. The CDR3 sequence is CASSSLGEDGELFF. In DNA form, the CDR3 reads TGCGCCAGCAGCTCCCTGGGGGAGGACGGGGAGCTGTTTTTT.

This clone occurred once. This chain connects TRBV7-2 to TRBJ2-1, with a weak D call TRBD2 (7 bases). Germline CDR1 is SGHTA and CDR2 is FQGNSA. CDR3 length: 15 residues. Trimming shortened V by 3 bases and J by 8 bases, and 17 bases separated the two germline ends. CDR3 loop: CASSFIGGRGDEQFF. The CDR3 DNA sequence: TGTGCCAGCAGCTTTATCGGGGGGCGTGGGGATGAGCAGTTCTTC.

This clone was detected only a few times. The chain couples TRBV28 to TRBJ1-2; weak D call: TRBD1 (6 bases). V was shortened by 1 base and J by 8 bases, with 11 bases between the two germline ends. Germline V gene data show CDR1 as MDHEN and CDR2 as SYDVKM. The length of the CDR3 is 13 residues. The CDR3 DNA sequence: TGTGCCAGCAGTTTATCGAGGGGGACGGGCTACACCTTC. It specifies CASSLSRGTGYTF.

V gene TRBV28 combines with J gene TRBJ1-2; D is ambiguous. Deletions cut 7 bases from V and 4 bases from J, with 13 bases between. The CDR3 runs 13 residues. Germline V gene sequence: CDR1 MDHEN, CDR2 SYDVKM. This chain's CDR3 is CASIGQSFYGYTF. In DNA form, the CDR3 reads TGTGCCAGCATCGGTCAAAGTTTCTATGGCTACACCTTC.

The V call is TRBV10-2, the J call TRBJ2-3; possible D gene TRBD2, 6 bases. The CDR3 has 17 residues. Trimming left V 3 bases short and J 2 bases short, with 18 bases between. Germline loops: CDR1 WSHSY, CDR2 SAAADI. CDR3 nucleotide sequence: TGCGCCAGCAGTGAAGGCCCCTTTGCGGACTACACAGATACGCAGTATTTT. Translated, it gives CASSEGPFADYTDTQYF.

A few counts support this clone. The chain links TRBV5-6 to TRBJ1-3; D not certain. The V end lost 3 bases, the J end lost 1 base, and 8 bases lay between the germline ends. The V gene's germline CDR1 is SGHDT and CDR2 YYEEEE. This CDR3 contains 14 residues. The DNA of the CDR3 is TGTGCCAGCAGCTCCCCCACATCTGGAAACACCATATATTTT. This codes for CASSSPTSGNTIYF.

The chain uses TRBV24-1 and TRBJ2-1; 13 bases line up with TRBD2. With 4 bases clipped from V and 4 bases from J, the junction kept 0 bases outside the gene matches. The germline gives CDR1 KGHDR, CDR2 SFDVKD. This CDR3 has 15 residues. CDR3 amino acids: CATSETSGRYNEQFF. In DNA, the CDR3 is TGTGCCACCAGTGAGACTAGCGGGAGGTACAATGAGCAGTTCTTC.

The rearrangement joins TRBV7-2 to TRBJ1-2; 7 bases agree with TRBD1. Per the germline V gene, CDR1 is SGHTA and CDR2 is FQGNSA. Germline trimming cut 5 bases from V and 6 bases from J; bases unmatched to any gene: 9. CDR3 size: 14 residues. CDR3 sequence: CASSPRTGWNGYTF. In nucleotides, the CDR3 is TGTGCCAGCAGCCCTAGGACAGGTTGGAATGGCTACACCTTC.

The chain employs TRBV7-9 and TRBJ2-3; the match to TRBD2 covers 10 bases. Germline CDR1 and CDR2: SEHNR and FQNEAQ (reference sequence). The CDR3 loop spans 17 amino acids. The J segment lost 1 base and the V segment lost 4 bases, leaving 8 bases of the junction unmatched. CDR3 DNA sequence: TGTGCCAGCAGCTGGGGGGGACTAGCGCTCGGCACAGATACGCAGTATTTT. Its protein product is CASSWGGLALGTDTQYF.

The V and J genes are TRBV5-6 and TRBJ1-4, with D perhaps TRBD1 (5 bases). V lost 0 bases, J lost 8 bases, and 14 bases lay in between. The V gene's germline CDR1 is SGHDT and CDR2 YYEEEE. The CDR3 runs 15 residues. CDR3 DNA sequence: TGTGCCAGCAGCTTGGATCCCGGACAAGGGGAAAAACTGTTTTTT. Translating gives CASSLDPGQGEKLFF.

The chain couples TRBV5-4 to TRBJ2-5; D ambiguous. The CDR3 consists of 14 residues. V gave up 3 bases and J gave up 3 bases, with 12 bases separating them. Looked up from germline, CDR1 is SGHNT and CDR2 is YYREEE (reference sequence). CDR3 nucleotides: TGTGCCAGCAGCTCCCCTAGAGCAGAAGAGACCCAGTACTTC. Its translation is CASSSPRAEETQYF. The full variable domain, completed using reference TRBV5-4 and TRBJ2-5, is ETGVTQSPTHLIKTRGQQVTLRCSSQSGHNTVSWYQQALGQGPQFIFQYYREEENGRGNFPPRFSGLQFPNYSSELNVNALELDDSALYLCASSSPRAEETQYFGPGTRLLVL.

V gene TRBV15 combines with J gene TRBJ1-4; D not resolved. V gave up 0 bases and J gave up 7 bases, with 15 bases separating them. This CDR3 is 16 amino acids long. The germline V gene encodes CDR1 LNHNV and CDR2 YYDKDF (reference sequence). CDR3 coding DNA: TGTGCCACCAGCAGAGATTCAATGGGCATGGGTGAAAAACTGTTTTTT. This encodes CATSRDSMGMGEKLFF.

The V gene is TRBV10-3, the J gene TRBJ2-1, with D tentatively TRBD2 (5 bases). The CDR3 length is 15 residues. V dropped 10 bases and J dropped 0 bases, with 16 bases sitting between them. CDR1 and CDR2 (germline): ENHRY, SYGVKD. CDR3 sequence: CATIPSGNSYNEQFF. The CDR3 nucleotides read TGTGCCACCATACCCTCCGGGAACTCCTACAATGAGCAGTTCTTC.

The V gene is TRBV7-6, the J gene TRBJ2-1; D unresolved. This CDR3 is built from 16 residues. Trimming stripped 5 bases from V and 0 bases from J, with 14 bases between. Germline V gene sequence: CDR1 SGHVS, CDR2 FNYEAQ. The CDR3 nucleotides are TGTGCCAGCAGCCCCCAGAGGTACCCCTCCTACAATGAGCAGTTCTTC. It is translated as CASSPQRYPSYNEQFF.